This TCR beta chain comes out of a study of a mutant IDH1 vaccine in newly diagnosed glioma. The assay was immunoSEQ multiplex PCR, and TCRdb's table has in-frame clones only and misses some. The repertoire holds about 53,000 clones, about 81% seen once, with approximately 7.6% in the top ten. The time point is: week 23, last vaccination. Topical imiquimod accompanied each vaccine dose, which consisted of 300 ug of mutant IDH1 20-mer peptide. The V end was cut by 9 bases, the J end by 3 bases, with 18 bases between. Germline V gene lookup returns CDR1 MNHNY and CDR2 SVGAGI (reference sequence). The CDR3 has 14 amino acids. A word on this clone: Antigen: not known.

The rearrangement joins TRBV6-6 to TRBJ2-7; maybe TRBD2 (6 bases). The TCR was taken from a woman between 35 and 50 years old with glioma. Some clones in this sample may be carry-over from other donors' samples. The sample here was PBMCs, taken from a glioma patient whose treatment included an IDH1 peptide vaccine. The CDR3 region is CASSHGRDFYEQYF. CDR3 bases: TGTGCCAGTTCCCACGGCAGGGACTTCTACGAGCAGTACTTC.